Presented here are 21 T cell receptor beta chains from one specimen sequenced in a study of blood T cell repertoires in COVID-19 (dated by TCRdb to the early 2020s). Receptor amplification or capture employed the immunoSEQ multiplex PCR assay. TCRdb limited this immuneACCESS table to in-frame rearrangements with V and J called. A share of clones is missing; checked studies link under half to unresolved V genes, and the rest is unexplained. The sample records more than 350,000 clones, around nine tenths of which are singletons. Roughly 1.4% of the sample belongs to the ten largest clones. Sequencing used PBMCs or T cells enriched from blood (not recorded which). The receptors here all came from a woman under 30 who had been exposed to COVID-19.

The chain uses TRBV4-2 and TRBJ1-5, with a possible D match to TRBD1 (6 bases). With 0 bases removed from V and 7 bases from J, the gap between germline ends came to 13 bases. CDR1 and CDR2 from the germline V gene are LGHNA and YNFKEQ. CDR3 length: 15 residues. This chain's CDR3 is CASSQEGGLGQPQHF. Written as DNA, the CDR3 is TGTGCCAGCAGCCAAGAGGGGGGGCTGGGACAGCCCCAGCATTTT.

The chain joins TRBV28 to TRBJ2-7, with D perhaps matching TRBD2 (5 bases). V dropped 2 bases and J dropped 4 bases, with 9 bases sitting between them. Per germline, CDR1 MDHEN and CDR2 SYDVKM. The CDR3 loop spans 13 amino acids. The CDR3: CASSLVGRYEQYF. CDR3 nucleotide sequence: TGTGCCAGCAGTTTAGTAGGGAGATACGAGCAGTACTTC.

The chain couples TRBV12-5 to TRBJ2-3, with D unresolved. This CDR3 region has 13 residues. CDR1 is LGHNT and CDR2 is FRNRAP in the germline V gene. V shed 6 bases and J shed 5 bases, with 12 bases lying between them. For the CDR3, the DNA is TGTGCTAGTGGACCGAACTTAGAAGATACGCAGTATTTT. It is translated as CASGPNLEDTQYF.

The CDR3 sequence is CASSIGDYQETQYF. CDR3 DNA: TGTGCCAGTAGTATTGGGGACTACCAAGAGACCCAGTACTTC. V and J are TRBV19 and TRBJ2-5, with a weak D call TRBD2 (6 bases). V lost 3 bases and J lost 0, with 8 bases in between. The CDR3 is 14 amino acids. CDR1 is LNHDA and CDR2 is SQIVND in the germline V gene (reference sequence).

The CDR3 is CASSRGTANEKLFF. CDR3 nucleotides: TGTGCCAGCAGCCGCGGGACAGCTAATGAAAAACTGTTTTTT. The rearrangement uses TRBV3-1 (or the pseudogene TRBV3-2) and TRBJ1-4, with 7 bases aligning to TRBD1. In germline, CDR1 is LGHDT, CDR2 YNNKEL (reference sequence). With 4 bases clipped from V and 3 bases from J, the junction kept 2 bases outside the gene matches. This CDR3 is 14 amino acids long.

The J gene is TRBJ2-3, the V gene TRBV19; the D is unclear. Germline V gene sequence: CDR1 LNHDA, CDR2 SQIVND (reference sequence). The CDR3 totals 11 residues. The V end was cut by 5 bases, the J end by 5 bases, with 5 bases between. DNA for the CDR3: TGTGCCAGTAGTTCCGTAGATACGCAGTATTTT. Translating gives CASSSVDTQYF.

This chain uses TRBV18 with TRBJ1-5; TRBD1 aligns across 10 bases. The CDR3 runs 15 residues. CDR1 KGHSH and CDR2 LQKENI come from the germline V gene. J gave up 4 bases and V 5 bases, and 5 bases lay outside the gene matches. The CDR3 region is CASSAGTGVNQPQHF. The CDR3 DNA sequence: TGTGCCAGCTCAGCCGGGACAGGGGTTAATCAGCCCCAGCATTTT.

This clone was observed a single time. The CDR3 bases are TGTGCCAGCAGGCGTGATCCGGGACAGGTTGCGAGATACACTGAAGCTTTCTTT. As protein: CASRRDPGQVARYTEAFF. The rearrangement links TRBV28 to TRBJ1-1; 8 bases agree with TRBD1. This CDR3 spans 18 amino acids. Germline V CDR1 and CDR2: MDHEN, SYDVKM. J gave up 3 bases and V 6 bases, and 18 bases lay outside the gene matches.

The chain employs TRBV18 and TRBJ1-1; 7 bases agree with TRBD1. Germline loops: CDR1 KGHSH, CDR2 LQKENI. The CDR3 has 15 amino acids. V was pared by 0 bases and J by 2 bases, with 3 bases of the junction left unmatched. The DNA for the CDR3 is TGTGCCAGCTCACCACCGCGGGACAGTAACACTGAAGCTTTCTTT. As protein: CASSPPRDSNTEAFF.

The chain couples TRBV5-1 to TRBJ2-1; a possible D gene is TRBD1 (6 bases). The CDR3 runs to 15 residues. V was shortened by 5 bases and J by 1 base, with 13 bases between the two germline ends. CDR1 is SGHRS, CDR2 YFSETQ, per germline. The CDR3 region is CASRAEGGSYNEQFF. In nucleotides, the CDR3 is TGCGCCAGCAGGGCCGAAGGGGGTTCCTACAATGAGCAGTTCTTC.

The rearrangement uses TRBV11-3 and TRBJ2-7; D not resolved. CDR1 and CDR2 from the germline V gene are SGHNT and YENEEA. Trimming cost V 0 bases and J 2 bases, with 8 bases left between them. CDR3 length: 14 amino acids. The CDR3 coding sequence is TGTGCCAGCAGCTTAGAGACCCAGGCCTACGAGCAGTACTTC. Amino acids: CASSLETQAYEQYF.

CDR3 sequence (DNA): TGTGCCAGCAGTTTCCCTGACAGGATTTACGGCTACACCTTC. Protein product: CASSFPDRIYGYTF. The rearrangement uses TRBV28 and TRBJ1-2, with D possibly matching TRBD1 (6 bases). This CDR3 has 14 amino acids. Trimming removed 3 bases from V and 8 bases from J, with 16 bases in between. The V gene's germline CDR1 is MDHEN and CDR2 SYDVKM.

This rearrangement joins TRBV18 to TRBJ2-7; tentative D call: TRBD1 (7 bases). Germline V gene sequence: CDR1 KGHSH, CDR2 LQKENI. This CDR3 is 19 amino acids long. The ends were cut back, 0 bases at V and 0 bases at J, with 21 bases in the middle. Written as DNA, the CDR3 is TGTGCCAGCTCACCACCGTTAGGGGGCCTGGCTAGCGTCTCCTACGAGCAGTACTTC. Translation gives CASSPPLGGLASVSYEQYF. The full variable domain, its missing parts supplied by reference TRBV18 and TRBJ2-7, is NAGVMQNPRHLVRRRGQEARLRCSPMKGHSHVYWYRQLPEEGLKFMVYLQKENIIDESGMPKERFSAEFPKEGPSILRIQQVVRGDSAAYFCASSPPLGGLASVSYEQYFGPGTRLTVT.

CDR3 nucleotide sequence: TGTGCCAGCAGCTTGTACCCAGACACTGAAGCTTTCTTT. As protein: CASSLYPDTEAFF. The V and J genes are TRBV5-5 and TRBJ1-1; D gene unclear. CDR3 size: 13 residues. Germline values: CDR1 SGHKS, CDR2 YYEKEE (reference sequence). Trimming cost V 1 base and J 3 bases, with 7 bases left between them.

The genes are TRBV5-6 and TRBJ2-7, with no clear D. V was shortened by 3 bases and J by 0 bases, with 7 bases between the two germline ends. In germline, CDR1 is SGHDT, CDR2 YYEEEE. The CDR3 spans 13 residues. This chain's CDR3 is CASSYYLSYEQYF. CDR3 DNA sequence: TGTGCCAGCAGCTACTATCTCTCCTACGAGCAGTACTTC.

This clone was seen a few times. The rearrangement joins TRBV2 to TRBJ1-1, with TRBD1 identical over 7 bases. Germline V CDR1 and CDR2: SNHLY, FYNNEI. CDR3 length equals 13 residues. The trim removed 6 bases at V and 6 bases at J, leaving 7 bases unmatched. The CDR3 sequence: CASRDRSRAEAFF. In DNA, the CDR3 is TGTGCCAGCAGGGACAGGTCGCGGGCTGAAGCTTTCTTT. The whole variable domain, filled in from reference TRBV2 and TRBJ1-1, reads EPEVTQTPSHQVTQMGQEVILRCVPISNHLYFYWYRQILGQKVEFLVSFYNNEISEKSEIFDDQFSVERPDGSNFTLKIRSTKLEDSAMYFCASRDRSRAEAFFGQGTRLTVV.

There are a few counts of this clone. V usage is TRBV6-2 or TRBV6-3 and J usage is TRBJ1-5; D possibly corresponds to TRBD1 (6 bases). V lost 6 bases and J lost 3, with 21 bases in between. Germline-derived CDR1 and CDR2 are MNHEY and SVGEGT. This CDR3 comprises 17 residues. DNA of the CDR3: TGTGCCAGCAGCACCACCGGACAGCTGGCCTACAATCAGCCCCAGCATTTT. Translated, it gives CASSTTGQLAYNQPQHF.

This clone was seen only once. The chain couples TRBV5-1 to TRBJ2-2; D is unresolved. This CDR3 spans 12 amino acids. V was trimmed by 5 bases and J by 7 bases, leaving 9 bases between them. Looked up from germline, CDR1 is SGHRS and CDR2 is YFSETQ. The CDR3 loop is CASSESGGELFF. The CDR3 coding sequence is TGCGCCAGCAGTGAGAGTGGCGGGGAGCTGTTTTTT.

V usage is TRBV10-2 and J usage is TRBJ1-5; D remains ambiguous. This CDR3 is 14 amino acids long. V dropped 0 bases and J dropped 4 bases, with 7 bases sitting between them. Germline CDR1 and CDR2: WSHSY and SAAADI. The CDR3 nucleotides read TGCGCCAGCAGTGAGTCGACTTCGAATCAGCCCCAGCATTTT. Its protein product is CASSESTSNQPQHF.

V and J are TRBV25-1 and TRBJ1-6; D uncertain. V was pared by 1 base and J by 7 bases, with 11 bases between. This CDR3 comprises 15 residues. CDR1 MGHDK and CDR2 SYGVNS come from the germline V gene. The CDR3 bases are TGTGCCAGCAGTGAATGGAGCGGTGAAAATTCACCCCTCCACTTT. Protein sequence: CASSEWSGENSPLHF.

The chain combines TRBV28 with TRBJ2-3, with D possibly being TRBD2 (5 bases). The germline V gene encodes CDR1 MDHEN and CDR2 SYDVKM. The CDR3 has 13 amino acids. The V and J ends lost 6 bases and 3 bases respectively, with 10 bases between them. CDR3 protein: CASRDGGTDTQYF. The CDR3 DNA is TGTGCCAGCAGGGACGGAGGTACAGATACGCAGTATTTT.